This T cell receptor (beta chain) was recovered during a study of blood T cell repertoires in COVID-19. At the level of the study: Acute and convalescent COVID-19 samples came from the United States, Italy and Spain.

Source study methods: Estimated nucleated cell counts came from reference gene primer amplification. Clones were sequenced by immunoSEQ multiplex PCR, and TCRdb holds only the in-frame ones, with some missing. V and J calls and clone size follow that table, whereas D and trimming were derived from the DNA. The sample shows under 95,000 clones, roughly 83% of them seen only once. The sequencing sample was made of peripheral blood. This TCR was recovered from a human donor in a cohort sampled during active COVID-19.

CDR3 sequence reads: CASSIQQGGYGYTF. The DNA for the CDR3 is TGCGCCAGCAGCATCCAGCAGGGAGGCTATGGCTACACCTTC. The chain combines TRBV5-1 with TRBJ1-2; TRBD1 is a possible D gene (5 bases). The germline V gene has CDR1 SGHRS and CDR2 YFSETQ. Trimming removed 4 bases from V and 4 bases from J, with 14 bases in between. The CDR3 covers 14 residues. Looking up the rest from reference TRBV5-1 and TRBJ1-2 gives the full variable domain: KAGVTQTPRYLIKTRGQQVTLSCSPISGHRSVSWYQQTPGQGLQFLFEYFSETQRNKGNFPGRFSGRQFSNSRSEMNVSTLELGDSALYLCASSIQQGGYGYTFGSGTRLTVV.